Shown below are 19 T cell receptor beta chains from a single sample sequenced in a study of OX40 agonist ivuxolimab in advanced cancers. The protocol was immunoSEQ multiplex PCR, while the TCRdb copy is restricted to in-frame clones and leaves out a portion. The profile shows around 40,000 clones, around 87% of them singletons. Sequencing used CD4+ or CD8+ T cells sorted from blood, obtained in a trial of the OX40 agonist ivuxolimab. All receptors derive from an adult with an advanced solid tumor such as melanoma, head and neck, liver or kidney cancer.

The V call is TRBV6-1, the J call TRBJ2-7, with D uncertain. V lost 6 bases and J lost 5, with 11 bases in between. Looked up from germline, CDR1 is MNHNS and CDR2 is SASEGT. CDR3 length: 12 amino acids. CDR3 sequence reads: CASSRQFHEQYF. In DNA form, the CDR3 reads TGTGCCAGCAGCCGACAATTCCACGAGCAGTACTTC.

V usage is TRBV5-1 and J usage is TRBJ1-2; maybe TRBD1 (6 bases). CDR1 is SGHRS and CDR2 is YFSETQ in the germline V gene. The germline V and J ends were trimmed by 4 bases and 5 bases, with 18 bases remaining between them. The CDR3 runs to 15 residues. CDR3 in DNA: TGCGCCAGCAGCCCAACCACCCAGGGGCGGTATGGCTACACCTTC. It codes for CASSPTTQGRYGYTF.

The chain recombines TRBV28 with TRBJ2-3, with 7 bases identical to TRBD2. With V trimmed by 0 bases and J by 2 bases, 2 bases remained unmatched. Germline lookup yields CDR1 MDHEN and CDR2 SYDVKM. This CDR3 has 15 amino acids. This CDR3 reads CASSLWLADTDTQYF. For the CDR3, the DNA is TGTGCCAGCAGTTTATGGCTAGCGGACACAGATACGCAGTATTTT.

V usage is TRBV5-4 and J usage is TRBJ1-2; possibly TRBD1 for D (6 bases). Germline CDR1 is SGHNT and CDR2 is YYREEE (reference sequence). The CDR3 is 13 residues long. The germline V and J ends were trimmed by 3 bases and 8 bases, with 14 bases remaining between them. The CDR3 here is CASSSVDRNGYTF. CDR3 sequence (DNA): TGTGCCAGCAGCTCCGTGGACAGAAACGGCTACACCTTC.

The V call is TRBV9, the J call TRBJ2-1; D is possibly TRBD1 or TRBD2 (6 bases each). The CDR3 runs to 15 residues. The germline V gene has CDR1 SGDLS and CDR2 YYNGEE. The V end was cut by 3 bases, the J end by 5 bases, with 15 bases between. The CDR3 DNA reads TGTGCCAGCAGCGGAGGGTTGGGGGGCCACAATGAGCAGTTCTTC. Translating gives CASSGGLGGHNEQFF.

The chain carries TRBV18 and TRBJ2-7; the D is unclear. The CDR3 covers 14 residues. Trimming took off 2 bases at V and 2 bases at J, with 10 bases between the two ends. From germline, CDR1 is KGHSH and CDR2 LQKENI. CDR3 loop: CASSPAQVTYEQYF. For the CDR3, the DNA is TGTGCCAGCTCACCAGCCCAGGTGACCTACGAGCAGTACTTC.

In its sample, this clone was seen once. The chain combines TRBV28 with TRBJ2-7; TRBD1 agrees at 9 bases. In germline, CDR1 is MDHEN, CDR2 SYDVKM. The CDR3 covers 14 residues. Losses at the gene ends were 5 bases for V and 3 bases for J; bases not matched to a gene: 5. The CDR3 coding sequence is TGTGCCAGCAGTCAACAGGGGGCAAACTACGAGCAGTACTTC. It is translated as CASSQQGANYEQYF. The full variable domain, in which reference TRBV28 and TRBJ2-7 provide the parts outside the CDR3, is DVKVTQSSRYLVKRTGEKVFLECVQDMDHENMFWYRQDPGLGLRLIYFSYDVKMKEKGDIPEGYSVSREKKERFSLILESASTNQTSMYLCASSQQGANYEQYFGPGTRLTVT.

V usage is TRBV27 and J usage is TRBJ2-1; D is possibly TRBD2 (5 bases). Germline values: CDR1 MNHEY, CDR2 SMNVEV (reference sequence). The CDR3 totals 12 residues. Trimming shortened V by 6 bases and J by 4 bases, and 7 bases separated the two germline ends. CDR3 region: CASRDLYNEQFF. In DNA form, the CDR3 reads TGTGCCAGCAGGGACTTGTACAATGAGCAGTTCTTC.

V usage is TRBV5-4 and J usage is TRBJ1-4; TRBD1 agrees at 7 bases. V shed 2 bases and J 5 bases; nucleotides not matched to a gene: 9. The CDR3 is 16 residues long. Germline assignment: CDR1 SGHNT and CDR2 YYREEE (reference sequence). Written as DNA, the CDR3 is TGTGCCAGCAGCTTCAGGGGGGCCAAAATGAATGAAAAACTGTTTTTT. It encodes CASSFRGAKMNEKLFF.

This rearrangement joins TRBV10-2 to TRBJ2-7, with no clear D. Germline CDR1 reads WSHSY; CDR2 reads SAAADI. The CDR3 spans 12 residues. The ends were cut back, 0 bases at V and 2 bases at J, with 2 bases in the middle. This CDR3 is CASSESTYEQYF. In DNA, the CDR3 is TGCGCCAGCAGTGAGTCGACCTACGAGCAGTACTTC.

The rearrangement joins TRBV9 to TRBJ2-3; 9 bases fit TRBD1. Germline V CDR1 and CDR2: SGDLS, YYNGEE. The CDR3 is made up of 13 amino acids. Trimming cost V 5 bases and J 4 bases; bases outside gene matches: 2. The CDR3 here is CASRRTGADTQYF. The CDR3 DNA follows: TGTGCCAGCAGGAGGACAGGGGCAGATACGCAGTATTTT.

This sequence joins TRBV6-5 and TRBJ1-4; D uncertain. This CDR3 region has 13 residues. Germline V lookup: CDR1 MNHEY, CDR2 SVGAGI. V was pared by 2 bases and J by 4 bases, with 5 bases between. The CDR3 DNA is TGTGCCAGCAGTTACAGGCTTAATGAAAAACTGTTTTTT. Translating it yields CASSYRLNEKLFF.

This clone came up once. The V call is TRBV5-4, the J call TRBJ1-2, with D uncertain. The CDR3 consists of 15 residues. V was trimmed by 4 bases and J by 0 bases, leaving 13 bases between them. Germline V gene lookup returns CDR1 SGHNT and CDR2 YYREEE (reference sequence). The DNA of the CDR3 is TGTGCCAGCAGCCCTACTCCGGCAGCTAACTATGGCTACACCTTC. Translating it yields CASSPTPAANYGYTF.

CDR3 sequence: CASSYSYDLIDEQFF. The CDR3 region has the DNA TGTGCCAGCAGTTACTCCTACGACCTTATCGATGAGCAGTTCTTC. The rearrangement uses TRBV27 and TRBJ2-1; D not certain. The CDR3 length is 15 residues. Deletions cut 4 bases from V and 8 bases from J, with 18 bases between. Germline lookup yields CDR1 MNHEY and CDR2 SMNVEV (reference sequence).

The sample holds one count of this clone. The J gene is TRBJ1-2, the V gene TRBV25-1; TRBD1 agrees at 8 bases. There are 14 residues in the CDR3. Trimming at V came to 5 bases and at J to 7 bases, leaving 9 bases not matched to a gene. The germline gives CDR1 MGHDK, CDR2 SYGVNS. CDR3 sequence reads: CASSSGQVKGGYTF. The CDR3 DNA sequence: TGTGCCAGCAGTTCGGGACAGGTCAAAGGTGGCTACACCTTC.

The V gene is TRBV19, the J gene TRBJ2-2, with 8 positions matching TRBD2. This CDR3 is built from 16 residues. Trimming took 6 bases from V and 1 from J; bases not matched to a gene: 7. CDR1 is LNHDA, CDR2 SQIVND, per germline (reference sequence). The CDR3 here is CASRESGRRNTGELFF. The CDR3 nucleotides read TGTGCCAGTAGGGAAAGCGGGAGAAGGAACACCGGGGAGCTGTTTTTT.

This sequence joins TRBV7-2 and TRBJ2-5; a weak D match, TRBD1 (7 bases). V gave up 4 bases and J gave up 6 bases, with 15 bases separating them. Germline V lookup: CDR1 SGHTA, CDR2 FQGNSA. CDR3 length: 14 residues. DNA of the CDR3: TGTGCCAGCAGCTCCCAGGGGGGTTGGCAGACCCAGTACTTC. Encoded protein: CASSSQGGWQTQYF.

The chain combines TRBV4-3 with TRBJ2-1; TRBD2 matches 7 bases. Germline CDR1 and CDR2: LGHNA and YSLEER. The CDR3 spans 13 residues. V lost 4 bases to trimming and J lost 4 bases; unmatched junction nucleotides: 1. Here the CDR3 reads CASSRSGYNEQFF. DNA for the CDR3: TGCGCCAGCAGCCGTAGCGGGTACAATGAGCAGTTCTTC.

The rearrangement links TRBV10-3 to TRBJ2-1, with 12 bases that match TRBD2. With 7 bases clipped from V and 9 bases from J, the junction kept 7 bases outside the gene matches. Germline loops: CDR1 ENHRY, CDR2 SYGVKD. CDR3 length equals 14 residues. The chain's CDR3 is CAIKGTSGRLEQFF. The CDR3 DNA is TGTGCCATCAAGGGAACTAGCGGGAGGCTTGAGCAGTTCTTC.